Shown below are 23 T cell receptor beta chains from a single sample sequenced in a study of T-cell reconstitution after alpha-beta-depleted transplantation in children. The library targeted TCRbeta and was prepared with unique molecular identifiers. TCRdb independently ran MiXCR on the PCR reads; one entry per CDR3 protein. Of around 130,000 distinct CDR3 sequences in the sample, approximately 8.7% were seen once. Sequenced here: PBMCs, mostly from graft donor cells, sampled 180 days after TCRalphabeta/CD19-depleted stem cell transplant. All receptors derive from a girl under three years old who had a stem cell transplant for combined immunodeficiency, so the T cells may come from the graft donor.

This chain uses TRBV20-1 with TRBJ2-7, with D tentatively TRBD2 (6 bases). Germline CDR1 and CDR2: DFQATT and SNEGSKA (reference sequence). Trimming left V 4 bases short and J 3 bases short, with 16 bases between. The CDR3 is 14 residues long. The CDR3 reads CSATGEAYGYEQYF. In DNA, the CDR3 is TGCAGTGCTACGGGAGAGGCGTATGGCTACGAGCAGTACTTC.

The genes are TRBV12-3 or TRBV12-4 and TRBJ2-6; TRBD1 agrees at 11 bases. The ends lost 5 bases at V and 9 bases at J; junction bases unmatched: 6. There are 15 residues in the CDR3. The CDR3 loop is CASSRDRGALNVLTF. The CDR3 bases are TGTGCCAGCAGTCGGGACAGGGGGGCACTCAACGTCCTGACTTTC.

The sample holds a few counts of this clonotype. The rearrangement uses TRBV10-3 and TRBJ1-5; D may be TRBD1 (6 bases). Trimming pared 6 bases from V and 2 bases from J, leaving 14 bases between. Germline loops: CDR1 ENHRY, CDR2 SYGVKD. The CDR3 loop spans 15 amino acids. DNA of the CDR3: TGTGCCATCAGCCGGGACATAGAGGGCAATCAGCCCCAGCATTTT. This sequence encodes CAISRDIEGNQPQHF.

This clonotype has only a few counts. J is TRBJ2-1 and V is TRBV7-3; 7 bases are a match to TRBD1. Germline lookup yields CDR1 SGHTA and CDR2 FQGTGA. The length of the CDR3 is 13 residues. V gave up 3 bases and J gave up 14 bases; unmatched junction bases: 10. The CDR3 loop reads CASSFQGETIKFF. For the CDR3, the DNA is TGTGCCAGCAGCTTTCAGGGGGAGACAATTAAGTTCTTC.

The chain has TRBV28 and TRBJ2-5, with D tentatively TRBD1 (6 bases). The V end was cut by 1 base, the J end by 0 bases, with 12 bases between. The CDR3 has 16 residues. CDR1 is MDHEN and CDR2 is SYDVKM in the germline V gene. CDR3 sequence: CASSLFPGQYQETQYF. The CDR3 nucleotides read TGTGCCAGCAGTTTATTTCCCGGACAGTACCAAGAGACCCAGTACTTC.

The rearrangement links TRBV5-1 to TRBJ1-5; D perhaps matches TRBD1 (5 bases). This CDR3 has 15 amino acids. Trimming cost V 0 bases and J 4 bases, with 11 bases left between them. Germline-derived CDR1 and CDR2 are SGHRS and YFSETQ. CDR3 in amino acids: CASSLDRFKNQPQHF. Written as DNA, the CDR3 is TGCGCCAGCAGCTTGGACAGGTTCAAGAATCAGCCCCAGCATTTT. Using reference TRBV5-1 and TRBJ1-5 for the parts outside the CDR3, the full variable domain is KAGVTQTPRYLIKTRGQQVTLSCSPISGHRSVSWYQQTPGQGLQFLFEYFSETQRNKGNFPGRFSGRQFSNSRSEMNVSTLELGDSALYLCASSLDRFKNQPQHFGDGTRLSIL.

This clonotype was seen a handful of times. The V call is TRBV5-1, the J call TRBJ2-7; D is ambiguous. The CDR3 covers 13 residues. Trimming removed 1 base from V and 3 bases from J, with 8 bases in between. Germline V gene sequence: CDR1 SGHRS, CDR2 YFSETQ. The CDR3 loop reads CASSLKVSYEQYF. The DNA of the CDR3 is TGCGCCAGCAGCTTGAAGGTCAGCTACGAGCAGTACTTC. Supplemented by reference TRBV5-1 and TRBJ2-7, the full variable domain reads KAGVTQTPRYLIKTRGQQVTLSCSPISGHRSVSWYQQTPGQGLQFLFEYFSETQRNKGNFPGRFSGRQFSNSRSEMNVSTLELGDSALYLCASSLKVSYEQYFGPGTRLTVT.

V gene TRBV6-1 combines with J gene TRBJ1-5; TRBD1 is a possible D gene (5 bases). Germline V gives CDR1 MNHNS, CDR2 SASEGT. Trimming removed 8 bases from V and 4 bases from J, with 15 bases in between. The CDR3 totals 14 residues. CDR3 sequence: CASRKGHGNQPQHF. The CDR3 coding sequence is TGTGCCAGCCGAAAGGGGCATGGGAATCAGCCCCAGCATTTT.

In this sample, this clonotype turned up many times. The junction differs from germline at one of its ends, possibly a read error. J is TRBJ2-3 and V is TRBV7-9; no clear D. This CDR3 has 16 residues. CDR1 and CDR2 from the germline V gene are SEHNR and FQNEAQ (reference sequence). CDR3 protein: CASSLRSPIGPDTQYF. Here the CDR3 DNA reads TGTGCGAGCAGCCTCCGCTCTCCCATTGGCCCAGATACGCAGTATTTT.

V gene TRBV20-1 combines with J gene TRBJ2-7; TRBD2 matches 7 bases. CDR3 length: 13 residues. Unmatched junction bases numbered 5, after V lost 3 bases and J lost 3 bases. Germline values: CDR1 DFQATT, CDR2 SNEGSKA (reference sequence). The DNA of the CDR3 is TGCAGTGCTAGTTTCGGACTAGGCTACGAGCAGTACTTC. Its protein is CSASFGLGYEQYF.

This chain connects TRBV6-2 or TRBV6-3 to TRBJ1-6; perhaps TRBD1 as D (5 bases). The length of the CDR3 is 13 residues. The germline V gene has CDR1 MNHEY and CDR2 SVGEGT. The ends were cut back, 8 bases at V and 8 bases at J, with 13 bases in the middle. The CDR3 DNA sequence: TGTGCCAGCCGGCGGGACCTCTATTCACCCCTCCACTTT. Protein: CASRRDLYSPLHF.

The rearrangement joins TRBV18 to TRBJ2-7, with D perhaps TRBD1 (5 bases). Trimming took 6 bases from V and 2 from J, leaving 14 bases between them. Germline V gives CDR1 KGHSH, CDR2 LQKENI. The CDR3 contains 14 residues. CDR3 nucleotide sequence: TGTGCCAGCTCGCCCGACAGACAACCCTACGAGCAGTACTTC. Translation gives CASSPDRQPYEQYF.

The chain links TRBV19 to TRBJ2-7; 7 bases map to TRBD2. In germline, CDR1 is LNHDA, CDR2 SQIVND (reference sequence). The CDR3 loop spans 15 amino acids. The V segment lost 9 bases and the J segment 4 bases; nucleotides outside the gene matches: 15. The CDR3 spells CASRPWEGAKYEQYF. CDR3 in DNA: TGTGCCAGCCGGCCTTGGGAGGGAGCTAAGTACGAGCAGTACTTC.

The J gene is TRBJ2-1, the V gene TRBV18, with D perhaps TRBD1 (6 bases). Germline-derived CDR1 and CDR2 are KGHSH and LQKENI. V gave up 5 bases and J gave up 6 bases, with 14 bases separating them. This CDR3 is built from 14 residues. The CDR3 loop reads CASSALGARNEQFF. DNA for the CDR3: TGTGCCAGCTCAGCCCTGGGGGCCCGCAATGAGCAGTTCTTC. Based on the CDR3 plus reference TRBV18 and TRBJ2-1, the full variable domain is NAGVMQNPRHLVRRRGQEARLRCSPMKGHSHVYWYRQLPEEGLKFMVYLQKENIIDESGMPKERFSAEFPKEGPSILRIQQVVRGDSAAYFCASSALGARNEQFFGPGTRLTVL.

V and J are TRBV25-1 and TRBJ1-2, with a possible D match to TRBD1 (5 bases). V was cut by 3 bases and J by 7 bases, with 9 bases left in between. The V gene's germline CDR1 is MGHDK and CDR2 SYGVNS. There are 12 residues in the CDR3. The CDR3 DNA is TGTGCCAGCAGTGACAGGGTTACTGGCTACACCTTC. Amino acid sequence: CASSDRVTGYTF.

The rearrangement joins TRBV28 to TRBJ2-7, with D maybe TRBD1 (6 bases). The germline CDR1 and CDR2 sequences are MDHEN and SYDVKM. The CDR3 contains 16 residues. Trimming stripped 1 base from V and 0 bases from J, with 13 bases between. The CDR3 loop reads CASSLFTRTVSYEQYF. Here the CDR3 DNA reads TGTGCCAGCAGTTTATTCACTCGGACAGTCTCCTACGAGCAGTACTTC.

The J gene is TRBJ2-3, the V gene TRBV18, with 9 positions matching TRBD2. With 3 bases clipped from V and 5 bases from J, the junction kept 6 bases outside the gene matches. This CDR3 is 15 amino acids long. Germline CDR1 is KGHSH and CDR2 is LQKENI. The CDR3 is CASSPGLAVKDTQYF. The CDR3, as DNA: TGTGCCAGCTCACCGGGACTAGCTGTTAAAGATACGCAGTATTTT.

In its sample, this clonotype was seen a few times. The genes are TRBV11-2 and TRBJ2-5, with D unclear. This CDR3 has 15 amino acids. Germline-derived CDR1 and CDR2 are SGHAT and FQNNGV. V was cut by 3 bases and J by 1 base, with 12 bases left in between. CDR3 in DNA: TGTGCCAGCAGCTTTTCTCAGATAGGCCAAGAGACCCAGTACTTC. Amino acid sequence: CASSFSQIGQETQYF.

This clonotype was detected a few times. This sequence joins TRBV15 and TRBJ2-7, with D maybe TRBD1 (6 bases). The CDR3 runs to 14 residues. V dropped 8 bases and J dropped 1 base, with 15 bases sitting between them. Germline CDR1 LNHNV, CDR2 YYDKDF (reference sequence). The CDR3 is CATEAGVDSYEQYF. CDR3 in DNA: TGTGCCACCGAAGCAGGGGTTGATTCCTACGAGCAGTACTTC. Looking up the rest from reference TRBV15 and TRBJ2-7 gives the full variable domain: DAMVIQNPRYQVTQFGKPVTLSCSQTLNHNVMYWYQQKSSQAPKLLFHYYDKDFNNEADTPDNFQSRRPNTSFCFLDIRSPGLGDTAMYLCATEAGVDSYEQYFGPGTRLTVT.

This clonotype was detected a few times. The CDR3 region has the DNA TGCAGTGCTAGGAAAATGCAGGCTGCAACTAATGAAAAACTGTTTTTT. Protein: CSARKMQAATNEKLFF. The genes are TRBV20-1 and TRBJ1-4; D is undetermined. Germline CDR1 and CDR2: DFQATT and SNEGSKA (reference sequence). The CDR3 runs to 16 residues. Trimming stripped 3 bases from V and 0 bases from J, with 14 bases between.

As regards this clonotype: With a much larger clone just one base away, this may be a read error. This rearrangement joins TRBV20-1 to TRBJ2-7; 8 bases line up with TRBD1. Germline V CDR1 and CDR2: DFQATT, SNEGSKA (reference sequence). This CDR3 has 13 residues. V gave up 7 bases and J gave up 5 bases; unmatched junction bases: 10. For the CDR3, the DNA is TGCAGTGTTAGGACAGGGAATCGTAACGAGCAGTACTTC. As protein: CSVRTGNRNEQYF.

CDR3 loop: CASSINAHDITNYGYTF. In DNA, the CDR3 is TGTGCCAGTAGTATTAACGCCCACGATATAACTAACTATGGCTACACCTTC. The chain joins TRBV19 to TRBJ1-2; D is uncertain. Trimming stripped 3 bases from V and 0 bases from J, with 17 bases between. This CDR3 comprises 17 residues. Germline-derived CDR1 and CDR2 are LNHDA and SQIVND (reference sequence).

This clonotype turned up a few times. The CDR3 here is CASSSRPGLENTEAFF. The CDR3 DNA reads as TGTGCCAGCAGCTCCCGTCCGGGTCTCGAGAACACTGAAGCTTTCTTT. The rearrangement uses TRBV7-2 and TRBJ1-1; D call uncertain. CDR3 length: 16 residues. Trimming shortened V by 4 bases and J by 1 base, and 16 bases separated the two germline ends. CDR1 SGHTA and CDR2 FQGNSA come from the germline V gene.